What follows are 28 T cell receptor beta chains derived from one specimen sequenced in a study of blood T cell repertoires in COVID-19. Using immunoSEQ multiplex PCR, the repertoire was profiled, and TCRdb retains in-frame clones only, with some absent. The table lists 150,000 to 200,000 clones, approximately 90% of them singletons, with about a quarter in the top ten. The sequenced sample consisted of peripheral blood. The source of these receptors is a man in his 60s with acute or convalescent COVID-19.

This chain links TRBV12-5 with TRBJ1-3, with TRBD1 identical over 7 bases. Germline V gene lookup returns CDR1 LGHNT and CDR2 FRNRAP. The CDR3 has 15 amino acids. J lost 3 bases, V lost 1 base, and 3 bases had no gene match. DNA of the CDR3: TGTGCTAGTGGTTTGGCGACAGGGTTTGGAAACACCATATATTTT. Its protein product is CASGLATGFGNTIYF.

The V and J genes are TRBV4-1 and TRBJ2-5, with TRBD1 matching over 8 bases. Per germline, CDR1 MGHRA and CDR2 YSYEKL. With 3 bases clipped from V and 4 bases from J, the junction kept 7 bases outside the gene matches. The CDR3 runs to 15 residues. The CDR3 nucleotides are TGCGCCAGCAGCCAGGCAGGGGGCTCACGAGAGACCCAGTACTTC. Protein: CASSQAGGSRETQYF.

The rearrangement uses TRBV19 and TRBJ2-2, with 9 bases that match TRBD1. The CDR3 covers 16 residues. With 3 bases clipped from V and 3 bases from J, the junction kept 5 bases outside the gene matches. Germline V CDR1 and CDR2: LNHDA, SQIVND (reference sequence). This CDR3 is CASSIPGQGDTGELFF. The CDR3 bases are TGTGCCAGTAGTATTCCGGGACAGGGAGACACCGGGGAGCTGTTTTTT.

The gene calls are TRBV20-1 and TRBJ2-2, with 7 bases matching TRBD2. The CDR3 runs 15 residues. V lost 3 bases, J lost 0 bases, and 4 bases stayed unmatched. CDR1 DFQATT and CDR2 SNEGSKA come from the germline V gene (reference sequence). The CDR3 region is CSASMAGANTGELFF. The CDR3 DNA reads TGCAGTGCTAGTATGGCGGGGGCGAACACCGGGGAGCTGTTTTTT.

The J gene is TRBJ1-2, the V gene TRBV15, with D possibly matching TRBD1 (5 bases). Trimming cost V 5 bases and J 2 bases, with 9 bases left between them. Per germline, CDR1 LNHNV and CDR2 YYDKDF (reference sequence). This CDR3 spans 13 amino acids. CDR3 DNA sequence: TGTGCCACCAGCGTTGACAGCAACTATGGCTACACCTTC. It yields the protein CATSVDSNYGYTF.

The chain has TRBV30 and TRBJ1-5; the D is unclear. The V and J ends lost 3 bases and 7 bases respectively, with 19 bases between them. The CDR3 runs to 15 residues. Germline values: CDR1 GTSNPN, CDR2 SVGIG (reference sequence). CDR3 bases: TGTGCCTGGAGCTTAAAATTGTCCCGGGAACAGCCCCAGCATTTT. This gives the protein CAWSLKLSREQPQHF. The full variable domain, in which reference TRBV30 and TRBJ1-5 provide the parts outside the CDR3, is SQTIHQWPATLVQPVGSPLSLECTVEGTSNPNLYWYRQAAGRGLQLLFYSVGIGQISSEVPQNLSASRPQDRQFILSSKKLLLSDSGFYLCAWSLKLSREQPQHFGDGTRLSIL.

The DNA for the CDR3 is TGTGCCAGCAGCTTGGCCCAAGCGGGGGGCCCTAGCGCCTACAATGAGCAGTTCTTC. Its translation is CASSLAQAGGPSAYNEQFF. The chain is built from TRBV5-4 and TRBJ2-1, with 9 positions matching TRBD2. The CDR3 runs to 19 residues. Germline V gene lookup returns CDR1 SGHNT and CDR2 YYREEE (reference sequence). Trimming cost V 0 bases and J 2 bases; bases outside gene matches: 12.

This clone was found once. V gene TRBV24-1 combines with J gene TRBJ2-2; TRBD1 matches at 7 bases. In germline, CDR1 is KGHDR, CDR2 SFDVKD. The CDR3 spans 16 residues. With V trimmed by 2 bases and J by 1 base, 3 bases remained unmatched. The CDR3 spells CATSDYYRGNTGELFF. CDR3 coding DNA: TGTGCCACCAGTGATTACTACAGGGGGAACACCGGGGAGCTGTTTTTT.

V usage is TRBV4-3 and J usage is TRBJ2-7; TRBD1 matches 7 bases. Germline values: CDR1 LGHNA, CDR2 YSLEER. The CDR3 totals 18 residues. V shed 0 bases and J 2 bases; nucleotides not matched to a gene: 13. The CDR3 sequence is CASSQEIGGQGFAYEQYF. CDR3 in DNA: TGCGCCAGCAGCCAAGAAATAGGGGGCCAAGGTTTTGCCTACGAGCAGTACTTC.

In nucleotides, the CDR3 is TGTGCCATCAGTGACGGGGGGCCCTATCAGCCCCAGCATTTT. This gives the protein CAISDGGPYQPQHF. The J gene is TRBJ1-5, the V gene TRBV10-3, with D perhaps matching TRBD1 (6 bases). CDR1 is ENHRY and CDR2 is SYGVKD in the germline V gene. The CDR3 has 14 amino acids. Trimming removed 3 bases at V and 5 bases at J, with 11 bases between.

V gene TRBV19 combines with J gene TRBJ2-2, with TRBD2 matching over 7 bases. Per germline, CDR1 LNHDA and CDR2 SQIVND (reference sequence). There are 17 residues in the CDR3. With V trimmed by 3 bases and J by 4 bases, 11 bases remained unmatched. The CDR3 region is CASSIGGGTGPTGELFF. The CDR3 DNA follows: TGTGCCAGTAGTATTGGGGGGGGGACGGGACCCACCGGGGAGCTGTTTTTT.

This clone was seen once. The chain couples TRBV6-1 to TRBJ2-3, with 10 bases matching TRBD1. Per the germline V gene, CDR1 is MNHNS and CDR2 is SASEGT. There are 18 residues in the CDR3. The V and J ends lost 0 bases and 3 bases, in that order; junction bases with no gene match: 9. The CDR3 DNA reads TGTGCCAGCAGTGAAGCGCTTCGACAGGGGGCGCGGACAGATACGCAGTATTTT. Amino acids: CASSEALRQGARTDTQYF.

J is TRBJ2-5 and V is TRBV5-6, with a tentative D call TRBD2 (5 bases). The CDR3 runs 16 residues. The germline gives CDR1 SGHDT, CDR2 YYEEEE. V gave up 4 bases and J gave up 2 bases, with 18 bases separating them. The CDR3 coding sequence is TGTGCCAGCAGCCCAAGACTAACCTGGTCTCAAGAGACCCAGTACTTC. This translates into CASSPRLTWSQETQYF. Filled out from reference TRBV5-6 and TRBJ2-5, the complete variable domain reads DAGVTQSPTHLIKTRGQQVTLRCSPKSGHDTVSWYQQALGQGPQFIFQYYEEEERQRGNFPDRFSGHQFPNYSSELNVNALLLGDSALYLCASSPRLTWSQETQYFGPGTRLLVL.

This clone has a count of ten or more. The J gene is TRBJ2-1, the V gene TRBV29-1, with TRBD2 matching over 10 bases. The CDR3 totals 14 residues. Germline CDR1 is SQVTM and CDR2 is ANQGSEA. After removal of 0 bases from V and 7 bases from J, the junction contained 3 bases not matched to a gene. In nucleotides, the CDR3 is TGCAGCGTTGAAGAGGGAGCGGGGGGGAATGAGCAGTTCTTC. This sequence encodes CSVEEGAGGNEQFF.

This rearrangement joins TRBV21-1 to TRBJ2-7; TRBD2 was called by the table and not checked on the DNA. TRBV21-1 is listed as a pseudogene. The CDR3 consists of 16 residues. DNA for the CDR3: TGTGCCAGCAGCAAAAAGGGAGGTCCCAGCATCTGCGAGCAGTACTTC. Encoded protein: CASSKKGGPSICEQYF.

The gene calls are TRBV5-4 and TRBJ1-1; 7 positions agree with TRBD1. This CDR3 is 14 amino acids long. CDR1 and CDR2 (germline): SGHNT, YYREEE (reference sequence). V gave up 10 bases and J gave up 0 bases; unmatched junction bases: 9. The CDR3, as DNA: TGTGCCTCCTACAGGGGCAGGCTGAACACTGAAGCTTTCTTT. It specifies CASYRGRLNTEAFF.

The V and J genes are TRBV6-5 and TRBJ2-2; the D gene is possibly TRBD1 (5 bases). This CDR3 comprises 16 residues. CDR1 and CDR2 (germline): MNHEY, SVGAGI. V dropped 2 bases and J dropped 6 bases, with 16 bases sitting between them. The CDR3 is CASSYEGEANAGELFF. The DNA of the CDR3 is TGTGCCAGCAGTTACGAAGGGGAAGCTAACGCCGGGGAGCTGTTTTTT.

J is TRBJ2-1 and V is TRBV20-1; D is perhaps TRBD1 (5 bases). V was shortened by 5 bases and J by 4 bases, with 6 bases between the two germline ends. This CDR3 region has 11 residues. The germline V gene has CDR1 DFQATT and CDR2 SNEGSKA (reference sequence). CDR3 in amino acids: CSARQYNEQFF. The CDR3 region has the DNA TGCAGTGCTCGACAGTACAATGAGCAGTTCTTC.

The chain combines TRBV14 with TRBJ1-1; D might be TRBD1 (6 bases). V was pared by 6 bases and J by 1 base, with 12 bases between. Germline V CDR1 and CDR2: SGHDN, FVKESK. The CDR3 totals 14 residues. CDR3 in DNA: TGTGCCAGCAGGAACAGGGCAGGGAACACTGAAGCTTTCTTT. Its translation is CASRNRAGNTEAFF.

The chain joins TRBV28 to TRBJ1-4, with 9 positions matching TRBD1. The V gene's germline CDR1 is MDHEN and CDR2 SYDVKM. The ends lost 7 bases at V and 5 bases at J; junction bases unmatched: 14. The CDR3 has 17 amino acids. CDR3 nucleotides: TGTGCCAGCACCACCTGGGGACGGACAGGGGCGAATGAAAAACTGTTTTTT. Its protein is CASTTWGRTGANEKLFF.

This sequence joins TRBV7-8 and TRBJ1-6; unclear D gene. Between the trimmed V and J ends, which lost 5 bases and 8 bases, there was a span of 7 bases. The CDR3 consists of 12 residues. The germline V gene has CDR1 SGHVS and CDR2 FQNEAQ. CDR3 sequence: CASSALDSPLHF. The CDR3 coding sequence is TGTGCCAGCAGCGCTCTAGATTCACCCCTCCACTTT.

This chain connects TRBV6-2 or TRBV6-3 to TRBJ2-2, with TRBD1 matching over 7 bases. CDR1 and CDR2 (germline): MNHEY, SVGEGT. This CDR3 spans 17 amino acids. V lost 3 bases and J lost 6; bases outside the gene matches: 13. The CDR3 bases are TGTGCCAGCAGTTATCCGACAGGGACCGGCGGCTCCGGGGAGCTGTTTTTT. The encoded protein is CASSYPTGTGGSGELFF.

The rearrangement joins TRBV2 to TRBJ1-2; TRBD1 agrees at 10 bases. Germline trimming cut 7 bases from V and 5 bases from J; bases unmatched to any gene: 7. The CDR3 runs to 14 residues. From germline, CDR1 is SNHLY and CDR2 FYNNEI. CDR3 sequence (DNA): TGTGCCAGCAACGCGGACAGGGGGATATATGGCTACACCTTC. It yields the protein CASNADRGIYGYTF.

The genes are TRBV7-2 and TRBJ2-7; 8 bases align to TRBD1. Germline-derived CDR1 and CDR2 are SGHTA and FQGNSA. Unmatched junction bases numbered 8, after V lost 5 bases and J lost 5 bases. This CDR3 is 14 amino acids long. The CDR3 region has the DNA TGTGCCAGCAGCCCCCGGACAGGGTCCCACGAGCAGTACTTC. Its translation is CASSPRTGSHEQYF. Looking up the rest from reference TRBV7-2 and TRBJ2-7 gives the full variable domain: GAGVSQSPSNKVTEKGKDVELRCDPISGHTALYWYRQSLGQGLEFLIYFQGNSAPDKSGLPSDRFSAERTGGSVSTLTIQRTQQEDSAVYLCASSPRTGSHEQYFGPGTRLTVT.

The rearrangement links TRBV19 to TRBJ1-1, with D possibly TRBD1 on 6 matching bases. This CDR3 comprises 13 residues. Trimming shortened V by 6 bases and J by 1 base, and 9 bases separated the two germline ends. From germline, CDR1 is LNHDA and CDR2 SQIVND (reference sequence). CDR3 in amino acids: CASSLQGNTEAFF. The DNA for the CDR3 is TGTGCCAGTAGCCTACAGGGGAACACTGAAGCTTTCTTT.

This clone has only a few counts. This CDR3 reads CASSIGTLDTQYF. As DNA, the CDR3 is TGTGCCAGTAGTATAGGTACTTTAGATACGCAGTATTTT. The rearrangement links TRBV19 to TRBJ2-3; D gene ambiguous. This CDR3 region has 13 residues. Between the trimmed V and J ends, which lost 1 base and 5 bases, there was a span of 7 bases. CDR1 is LNHDA, CDR2 SQIVND, per germline (reference sequence).

The V and J genes are TRBV21-1 and TRBJ2-7; the table's TRBD1 call for D was not verified on the DNA. TRBV21-1 is classified as a pseudogene. The CDR3 is made up of 14 amino acids. CDR3 amino acids: CASSKEVRVSEQYF. The CDR3 DNA reads TGTGCCAGCAGCAAAGAGGTCAGGGTGAGCGAGCAGTACTTC.

This chain links TRBV24-1 with TRBJ2-3; maybe TRBD2 (5 bases). The V end was cut by 2 bases, the J end by 3 bases, with 8 bases between. This CDR3 contains 14 residues. Germline CDR1 is KGHDR and CDR2 is SFDVKD. The CDR3 loop is CATSDWAGTDTQYF. The CDR3 DNA reads as TGTGCCACCAGTGATTGGGCGGGTACAGATACGCAGTATTTT.